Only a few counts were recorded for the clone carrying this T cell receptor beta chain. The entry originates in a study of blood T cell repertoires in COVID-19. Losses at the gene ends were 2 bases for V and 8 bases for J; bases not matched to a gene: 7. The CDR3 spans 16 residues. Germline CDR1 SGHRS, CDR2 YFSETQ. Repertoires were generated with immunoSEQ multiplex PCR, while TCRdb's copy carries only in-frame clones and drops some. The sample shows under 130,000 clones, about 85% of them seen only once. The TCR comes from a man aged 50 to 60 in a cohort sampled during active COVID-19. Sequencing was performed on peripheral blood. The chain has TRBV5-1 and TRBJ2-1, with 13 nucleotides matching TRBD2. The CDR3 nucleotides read TGCGCCAGCAGCTTCACTAGCGGGGGGGCCCTAGATGAGCAGTTCTTC. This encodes CASSFTSGGALDEQFF.